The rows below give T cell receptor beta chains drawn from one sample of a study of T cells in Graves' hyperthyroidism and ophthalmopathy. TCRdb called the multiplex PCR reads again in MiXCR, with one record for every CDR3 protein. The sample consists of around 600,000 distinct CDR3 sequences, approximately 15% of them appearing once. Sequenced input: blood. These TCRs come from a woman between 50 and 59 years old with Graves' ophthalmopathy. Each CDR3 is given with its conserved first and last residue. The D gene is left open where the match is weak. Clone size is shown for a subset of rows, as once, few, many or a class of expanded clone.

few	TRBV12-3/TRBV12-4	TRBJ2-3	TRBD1	CASRAQRQGLPDTQYF	TGTGCCAGCAGGGCCCAGCGACAGGGCCTCCCAGATACGCAGTATTTT
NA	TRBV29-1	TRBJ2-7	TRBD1	CSVRDRAYEQYF	TGCAGCGTACGGGACAGAGCCTACGAGCAGTACTTC
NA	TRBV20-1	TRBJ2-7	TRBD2	CSARDSGRITYEQYF	TGCAGTGCTAGAGATAGCGGGAGGATCACGTACGAGCAGTACTTC
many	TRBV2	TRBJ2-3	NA	CASSRETGSLSTDTQYF	TGTGCCAGCAGTCGTGAAACAGGCTCCCTTAGCACAGATACGCAGTATTTT
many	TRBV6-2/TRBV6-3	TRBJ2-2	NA	CASSYRANTGELFF	TGTGCCAGCAGTTACCGAGCGAACACCGGGGAGCTGTTTTTT
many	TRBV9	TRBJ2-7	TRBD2	CASSVGREGSYEQYF	TGTGCCAGCAGCGTAGGGAGGGAGGGGTCCTACGAGCAGTACTTC
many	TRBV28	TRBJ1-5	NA	CASIPGGADQPQHF	TGTGCCAGCATCCCCGGGGGGGCGGATCAGCCCCAGCATTTT
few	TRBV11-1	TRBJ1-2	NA	CASSLAQWQDGYTF	TGTGCCAGCAGCTTAGCCCAATGGCAGGATGGCTACACCTTC
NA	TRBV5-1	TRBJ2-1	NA	CASSLDGNAYNEQFF	TGCGCCAGCAGCTTGGACGGGAACGCCTACAATGAGCAGTTCTTC
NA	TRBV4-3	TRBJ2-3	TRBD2	CASSRQTSGSTDTQYF	TGCGCCAGCAGCCGCCAGACTAGCGGAAGCACAGATACGCAGTATTTT
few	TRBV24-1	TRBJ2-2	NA	CATSSPGTSNTGELFF	TGTGCCACCAGTAGCCCTGGGACTTCAAACACCGGGGAGCTGTTTTTT
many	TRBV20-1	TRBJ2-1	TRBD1	CSARVTGRYNEQFF	TGCAGTGCTAGAGTGACAGGGAGATACAATGAGCAGTTCTTC
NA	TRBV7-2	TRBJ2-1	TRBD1	CASRQFSGTGYNEQFF	TGTGCCAGCAGGCAATTCTCCGGGACAGGGTACAATGAGCAGTTCTTC
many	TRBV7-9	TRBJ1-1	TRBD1	CAEQQGTNTEAFF	TGTGCCGAACAACAGGGGACCAACACTGAAGCTTTCTTT
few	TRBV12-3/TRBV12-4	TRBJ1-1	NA	CASSSPSAGRRYTEAFF	TGTGCCAGCAGTTCCCCTTCGGCAGGGAGAAGGTACACTGAAGCTTTCTTT
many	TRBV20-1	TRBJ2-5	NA	CSAGPLAGAPGAQYF	TGCAGTGCCGGGCCTCTTGCGGGAGCCCCAGGGGCCCAGTACTTC
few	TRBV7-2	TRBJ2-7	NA	CASSPPYYEQYF	TGTGCCAGCAGCCCCCCGTACTACGAGCAGTACTTC
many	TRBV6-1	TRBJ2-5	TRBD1	CASSRTGVPQETQYF	TGTGCCAGCAGTCGAACAGGGGTCCCGCAAGAGACCCAGTACTTC
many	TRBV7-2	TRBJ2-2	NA	CASSLKFGLGGPGELFF	TGTGCCAGCAGCTTGAAGTTCGGGCTCGGGGGGCCCGGGGAGCTGTTTTTT
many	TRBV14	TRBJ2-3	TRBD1	CASSQRTGGTDTQYF	TGTGCCAGCAGCCAAAGGACAGGGGGGACAGATACGCAGTATTTT
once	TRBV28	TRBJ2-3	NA	CASSSSGAGDTQYF	TGTGCCAGCAGTTCCTCGGGGGCGGGAGATACGCAGTATTTT
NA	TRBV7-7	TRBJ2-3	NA	CASSLANSEVDTDTQYF	TGTGCTAGCAGCTTAGCGAACAGCGAGGTCGACACAGATACGCAGTATTTT
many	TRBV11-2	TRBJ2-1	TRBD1	CASSSNRGDNEQFF	TGTGCCAGCAGCTCCAACAGGGGGGACAATGAGCAGTTCTTC
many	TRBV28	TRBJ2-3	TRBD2	CASSPGLADVWSSTDTQYF	TGTGCCAGCAGCCCGGGACTAGCGGACGTGTGGTCTAGCACAGATACGCAGTATTTT
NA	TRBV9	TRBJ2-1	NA	CASSVEFGTEEFF	TGTGCCAGCAGCGTTGAATTTGGGACGGAAGAGTTCTTC
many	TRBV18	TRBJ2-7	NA	CASSPEQVTYEQYF	TGTGCCAGCTCACCGGAGCAGGTGACCTACGAGCAGTACTTC
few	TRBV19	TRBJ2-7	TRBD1	CASSWTGRFDEQYF	TGTGCCAGTAGTTGGACAGGGCGGTTTGACGAGCAGTACTTC
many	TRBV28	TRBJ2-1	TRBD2	CASSLWQLADNEQFF	TGTGCCAGCAGTTTATGGCAACTAGCGGACAATGAGCAGTTCTTC
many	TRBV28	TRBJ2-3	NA	CASSFPAPDTQYF	TGTGCCAGCAGTTTCCCAGCCCCAGATACGCAGTATTTT
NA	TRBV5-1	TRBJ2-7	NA	CASSLVSGEVDSEQYF	TGCGCCAGCAGCTTGGTTTCTGGAGAGGTTGATAGCGAGCAGTACTTC
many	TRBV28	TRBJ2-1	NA	CASSFSSRGHYNEQFF	TGTGCCAGCAGTTTTTCTAGCCGGGGCCATTACAATGAGCAGTTCTTC
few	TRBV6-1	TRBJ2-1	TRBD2	CASGQLAGGHNEQFF	TGTGCCAGCGGCCAACTAGCGGGAGGACACAATGAGCAGTTCTTC
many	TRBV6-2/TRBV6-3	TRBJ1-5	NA	CASSYYRDQPQHF	TGTGCCAGCAGTTACTACCGAGATCAGCCCCAGCATTTT
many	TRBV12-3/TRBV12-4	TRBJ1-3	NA	CASSRTAGNTIYF	TGTGCCAGCAGCCGGACTGCTGGAAACACCATATATTTT
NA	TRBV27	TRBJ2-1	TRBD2	CASSLSASGMVLSYNEQFF	TGTGCCAGCAGTTTATCGGCTAGCGGGATGGTCCTCTCCTACAATGAGCAGTTCTTC
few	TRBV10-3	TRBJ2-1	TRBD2	CAISGTSGAYNEQFF	TGTGCCATCAGTGGGACTAGCGGAGCCTACAATGAGCAGTTCTTC
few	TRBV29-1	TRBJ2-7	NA	CSVDYGNSYEQYF	TGCAGCGTTGATTATGGTAACTCCTACGAGCAGTACTTC
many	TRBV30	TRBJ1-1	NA	CAWSVGLNTEAFF	TGTGCCTGGAGTGTGGGGCTGAACACTGAAGCTTTCTTT
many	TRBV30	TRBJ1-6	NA	CAWSEQLSSYNSPLHF	TGTGCCTGGAGTGAACAATTAAGCTCCTATAATTCACCCCTCCACTTT
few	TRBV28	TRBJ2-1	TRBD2	CASRRDLAGYNEQFF	TGTGCCAGCAGGAGGGACTTAGCGGGGTACAATGAGCAGTTCTTC
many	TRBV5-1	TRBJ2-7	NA	CASSPGGPYEQYF	TGCGCCAGCAGCCCTGGAGGCCCCTACGAGCAGTACTTC
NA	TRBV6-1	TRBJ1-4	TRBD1	CASSGGFWTGNEKLFF	TGTGCCAGCTCCGGCGGTTTCTGGACAGGGAATGAAAAACTGTTTTTT
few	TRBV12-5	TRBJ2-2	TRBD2	CASGLGLAEPNTGELFF	TGTGCTAGTGGTCTGGGACTAGCGGAGCCGAACACCGGGGAGCTGTTTTTT
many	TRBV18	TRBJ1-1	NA	CASSPNMNTEAFF	TGTGCCAGCTCACCAAATATGAACACTGAAGCTTTCTTT
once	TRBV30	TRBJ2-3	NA	CAWSVLQGTDTQYF	TGTGCCTGGAGTGTGCTACAGGGAACAGATACGCAGTATTTT
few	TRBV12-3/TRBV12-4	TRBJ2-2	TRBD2	CASSKAVLRGSLTAELFF	TGTGCCAGCAGCAAAGCAGTCCTTCGCGGGAGTCTCACCGCGGAGCTGTTTTTT
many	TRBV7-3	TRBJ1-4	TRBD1	CASSFRTGQGEKLFF	TGTGCCAGCAGCTTCCGGACAGGGCAGGGTGAAAAACTGTTTTTT
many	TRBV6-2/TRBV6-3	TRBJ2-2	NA	CASSYRADGNTGELFF	TGTGCCAGCAGTTACCGGGCGGATGGAAACACCGGGGAGCTGTTTTTT
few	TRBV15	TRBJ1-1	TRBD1	CATSKGQGAETEAFF	TGTGCCACCAGCAAAGGGCAGGGGGCGGAGACTGAAGCTTTCTTT
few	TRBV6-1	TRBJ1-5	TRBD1	CASRKTGGRNQPQHF	TGTGCCAGCAGGAAGACAGGGGGGAGGAATCAGCCCCAGCATTTT
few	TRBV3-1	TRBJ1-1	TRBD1	CASSHYRGDTEAFF	TGTGCCAGCAGCCACTACAGGGGCGACACTGAAGCTTTCTTT
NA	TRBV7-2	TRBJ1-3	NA	CASIGANTIYF	TGTGCCAGCATTGGAGCCAACACCATATATTTT
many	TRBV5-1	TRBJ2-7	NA	CASSPASYEQYF	TGCGCCAGCAGCCCGGCTTCCTACGAGCAGTACTTC
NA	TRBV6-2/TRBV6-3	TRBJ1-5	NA	CASRYNRDHNQPQHF	TGTGCCAGCAGATACAACAGGGACCACAATCAGCCCCAGCATTTT
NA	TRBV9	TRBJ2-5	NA	CVSSATTGYQETQYF	TGTGTCAGCAGCGCGACTACAGGCTACCAAGAGACCCAGTACTTC
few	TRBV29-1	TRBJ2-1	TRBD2	CSVAGLAGIHGENNEQFF	TGCAGCGTCGCGGGACTAGCGGGAATACATGGGGAAAACAATGAGCAGTTCTTC